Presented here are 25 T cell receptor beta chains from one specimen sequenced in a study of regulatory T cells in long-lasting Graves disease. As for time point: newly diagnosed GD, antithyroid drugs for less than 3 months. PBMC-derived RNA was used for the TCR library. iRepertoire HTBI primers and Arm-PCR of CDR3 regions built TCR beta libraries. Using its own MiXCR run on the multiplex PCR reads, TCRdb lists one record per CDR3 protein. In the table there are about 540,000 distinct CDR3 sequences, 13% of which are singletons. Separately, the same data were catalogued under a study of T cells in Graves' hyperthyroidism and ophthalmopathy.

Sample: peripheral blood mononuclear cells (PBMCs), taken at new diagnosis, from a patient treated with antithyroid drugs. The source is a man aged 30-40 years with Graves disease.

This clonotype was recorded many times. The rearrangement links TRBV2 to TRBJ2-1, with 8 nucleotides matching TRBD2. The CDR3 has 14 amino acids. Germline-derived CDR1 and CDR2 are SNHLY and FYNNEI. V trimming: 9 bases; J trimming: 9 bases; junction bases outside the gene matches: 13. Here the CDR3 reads CARDVAGIEGEQFF. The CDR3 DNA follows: TGTGCCAGAGACGTAGCGGGAATTGAAGGTGAGCAGTTCTTC.

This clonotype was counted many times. CDR3 nucleotide sequence: TGTGCCAGCGCGGGGGGGGCCAAAAACATTCAGTACTTC. As protein: CASAGGAKNIQYF. The chain carries TRBV12-3 or TRBV12-4 and TRBJ2-4; 9 bases fit TRBD2. The CDR3 runs to 13 residues. Germline trimming cut 8 bases from V and 1 base from J; bases unmatched to any gene: 0.

CDR3 region: CASSDGTPGVRQFF. DNA of the CDR3: TGTGCCAGCAGTGATGGGACCCCAGGGGTGAGGCAGTTCTTC. This chain uses TRBV2 with TRBJ2-1; possible D gene TRBD1, 6 bases. The CDR3 covers 14 residues. Germline CDR1 reads SNHLY; CDR2 reads FYNNEI. Deletions cut 3 bases from V and 12 bases from J, with 18 bases between.

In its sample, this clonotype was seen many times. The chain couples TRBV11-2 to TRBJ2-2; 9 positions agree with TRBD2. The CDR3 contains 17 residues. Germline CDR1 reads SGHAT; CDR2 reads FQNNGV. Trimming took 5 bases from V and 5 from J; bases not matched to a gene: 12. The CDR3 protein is CASSPNFSGSRTGELFF. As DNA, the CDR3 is TGTGCCAGCAGCCCCAACTTTAGCGGGAGTAGGACCGGGGAGCTGTTTTTT.

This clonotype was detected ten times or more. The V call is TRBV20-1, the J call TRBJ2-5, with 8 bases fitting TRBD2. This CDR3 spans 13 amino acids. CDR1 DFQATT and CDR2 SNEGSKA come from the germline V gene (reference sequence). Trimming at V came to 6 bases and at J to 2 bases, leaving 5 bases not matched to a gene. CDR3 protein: CSASGRGQETQYF. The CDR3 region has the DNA TGCAGTGCCAGCGGGAGAGGGCAAGAGACCCAGTACTTC.

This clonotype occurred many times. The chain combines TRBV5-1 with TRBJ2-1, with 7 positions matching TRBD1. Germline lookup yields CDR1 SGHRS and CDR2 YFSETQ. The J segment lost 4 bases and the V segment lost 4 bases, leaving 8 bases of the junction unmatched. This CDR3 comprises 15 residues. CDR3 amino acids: CASSTGELWYNEQFF. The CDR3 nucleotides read TGCGCCAGCAGCACAGGGGAGTTATGGTACAATGAGCAGTTCTTC.

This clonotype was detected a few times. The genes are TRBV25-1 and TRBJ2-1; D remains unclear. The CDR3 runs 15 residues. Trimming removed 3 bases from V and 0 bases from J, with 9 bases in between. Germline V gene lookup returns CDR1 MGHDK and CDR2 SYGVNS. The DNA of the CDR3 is TGTGCCAGCAGTGAGCGGCTACCCTCCTACAATGAGCAGTTCTTC. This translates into CASSERLPSYNEQFF.

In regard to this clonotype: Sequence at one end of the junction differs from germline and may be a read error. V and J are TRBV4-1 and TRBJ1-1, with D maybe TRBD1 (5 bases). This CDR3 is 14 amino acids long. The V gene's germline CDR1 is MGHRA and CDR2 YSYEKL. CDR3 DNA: TGTGCCAGCAGCCTCCCCGGGGGGGGGGCTGAAGCTTTCTTT. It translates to CASSLPGGGAEAFF.

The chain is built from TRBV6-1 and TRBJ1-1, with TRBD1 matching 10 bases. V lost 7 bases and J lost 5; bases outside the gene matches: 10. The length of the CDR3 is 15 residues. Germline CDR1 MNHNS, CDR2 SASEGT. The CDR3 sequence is CASTRQGQGFTEAFF. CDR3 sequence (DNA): TGTGCCAGCACCCGGCAGGGACAGGGGTTTACTGAAGCTTTCTTT.

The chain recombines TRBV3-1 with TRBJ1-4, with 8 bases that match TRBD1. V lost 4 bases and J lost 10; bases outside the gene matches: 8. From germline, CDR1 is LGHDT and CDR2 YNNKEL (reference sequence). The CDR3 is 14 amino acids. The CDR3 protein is CASSLQGAGGKLFF. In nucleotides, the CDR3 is TGTGCCAGCAGCCTGCAGGGGGCGGGTGGAAAACTGTTTTTT.

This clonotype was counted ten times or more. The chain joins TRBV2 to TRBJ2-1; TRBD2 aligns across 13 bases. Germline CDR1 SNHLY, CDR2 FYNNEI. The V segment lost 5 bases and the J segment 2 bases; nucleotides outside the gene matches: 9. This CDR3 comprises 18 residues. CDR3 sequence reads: CASSIGLAGASPYNEQFF. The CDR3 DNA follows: TGTGCCAGCAGTATTGGACTAGCGGGAGCTAGTCCCTACAATGAGCAGTTCTTC.

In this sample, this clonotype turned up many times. For the CDR3, the DNA is TGTGCCAGCAGTTTTTCCAATAACTATGGCTACACCTTC. Its protein is CASSFSNNYGYTF. V usage is TRBV12-3 or TRBV12-4 and J usage is TRBJ1-2, with D hard to call. V was shortened by 3 bases and J by 1 base, with 6 bases between the two germline ends. The CDR3 consists of 13 residues.

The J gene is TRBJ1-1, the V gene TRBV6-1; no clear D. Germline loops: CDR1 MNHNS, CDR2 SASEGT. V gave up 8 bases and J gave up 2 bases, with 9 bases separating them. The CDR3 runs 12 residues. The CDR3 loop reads CASRPSNTEAFF. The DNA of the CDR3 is TGTGCCAGCCGACCAAGTAACACTGAAGCTTTCTTT.

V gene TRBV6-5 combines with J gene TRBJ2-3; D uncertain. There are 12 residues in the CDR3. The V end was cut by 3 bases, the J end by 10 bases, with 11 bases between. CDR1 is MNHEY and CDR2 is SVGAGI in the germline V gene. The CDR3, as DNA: TGTGCCAGCAGTTATGGTCCATCCGCGCAGTATTTT. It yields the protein CASSYGPSAQYF.

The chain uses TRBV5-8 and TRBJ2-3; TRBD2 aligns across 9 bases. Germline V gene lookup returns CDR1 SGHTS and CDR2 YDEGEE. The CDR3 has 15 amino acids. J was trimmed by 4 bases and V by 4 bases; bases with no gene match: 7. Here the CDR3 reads CASSEAGGGADTQYF. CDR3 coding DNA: TGTGCCAGCAGCGAAGCGGGAGGCGGGGCAGATACGCAGTATTTT. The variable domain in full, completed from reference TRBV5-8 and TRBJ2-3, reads EAGVTQSPTHLIKTRGQQATLRCSPISGHTSVYWYQQALGLGLQFLLWYDEGEERNRGNFPPRFSGRQFPNYSSELNVNALELEDSALYLCASSEAGGGADTQYFGPGTRLTVL.

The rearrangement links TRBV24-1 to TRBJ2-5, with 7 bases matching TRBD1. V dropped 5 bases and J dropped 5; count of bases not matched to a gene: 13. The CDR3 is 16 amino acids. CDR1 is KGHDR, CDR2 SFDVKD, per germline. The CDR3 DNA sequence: TGTGCCACCAGTGTCCCCACAGGGGATGAACGGGAGACCCAGTACTTC. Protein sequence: CATSVPTGDERETQYF.

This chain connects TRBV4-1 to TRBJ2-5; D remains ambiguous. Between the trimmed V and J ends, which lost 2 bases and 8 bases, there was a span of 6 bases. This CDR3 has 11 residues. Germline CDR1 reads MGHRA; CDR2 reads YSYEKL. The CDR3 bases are TGCGCCAGCAGCCAATTCCGCACCCAGTACTTC. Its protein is CASSQFRTQYF.

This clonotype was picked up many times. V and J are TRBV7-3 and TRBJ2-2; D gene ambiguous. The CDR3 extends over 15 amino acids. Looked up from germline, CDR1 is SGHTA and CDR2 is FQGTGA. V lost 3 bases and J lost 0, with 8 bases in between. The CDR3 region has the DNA TGTGCCAGCAGCTTGACACCAACGAACACCGGGGAGCTGTTTTTT. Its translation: CASSLTPTNTGELFF.

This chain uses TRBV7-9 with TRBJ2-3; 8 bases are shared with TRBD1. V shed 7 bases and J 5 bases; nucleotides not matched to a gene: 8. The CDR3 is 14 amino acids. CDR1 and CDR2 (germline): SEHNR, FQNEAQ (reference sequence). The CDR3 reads CASTTPDREDTQYF. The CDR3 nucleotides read TGTGCCAGCACCACCCCGGACAGGGAAGATACGCAGTATTTT. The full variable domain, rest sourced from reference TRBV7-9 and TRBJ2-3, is DTGVSQNPRHKITKRGQNVTFRCDPISEHNRLYWYRQTLGQGPEFLTYFQNEAQLEKSRLLSDRFSAERPKGSFSTLEIQRTEQGDSAMYLCASTTPDREDTQYFGPGTRLTVL.

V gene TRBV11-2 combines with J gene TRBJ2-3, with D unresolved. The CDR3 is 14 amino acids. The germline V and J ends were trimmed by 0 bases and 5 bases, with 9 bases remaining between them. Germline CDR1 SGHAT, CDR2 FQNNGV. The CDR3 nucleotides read TGTGCCAGCAGCTTAGAGGTAACGGGAGATACGCAGTATTTT. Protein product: CASSLEVTGDTQYF.

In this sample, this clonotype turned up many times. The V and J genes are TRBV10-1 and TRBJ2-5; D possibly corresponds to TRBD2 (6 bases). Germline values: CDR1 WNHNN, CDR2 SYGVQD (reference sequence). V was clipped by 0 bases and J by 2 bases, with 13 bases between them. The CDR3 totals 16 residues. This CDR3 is CASSESTGEKQETQYF. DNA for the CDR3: TGCGCCAGCAGTGAGTCTACGGGAGAGAAGCAAGAGACCCAGTACTTC.

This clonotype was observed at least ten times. Written as DNA, the CDR3 is TGCAGTGCTAGTATACTAAGCGGGAGTGGAGTCACTGAGCAGTTCTTC. Amino acids: CSASILSGSGVTEQFF. The chain combines TRBV20-1 with TRBJ2-1, with 8 bases lining up with TRBD2. Unmatched junction bases numbered 16, after V lost 3 bases and J lost 9 bases. CDR3 length: 16 residues. Per the germline V gene, CDR1 is DFQATT and CDR2 is SNEGSKA (reference sequence).

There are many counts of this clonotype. The CDR3 sequence is CAWSSQSGGQFF. CDR3 coding DNA: TGTGCCTGGAGTTCCCAGAGCGGAGGGCAGTTCTTC. The V call is TRBV30, the J call TRBJ2-1; weak D call: TRBD2 (5 bases). Germline lookup yields CDR1 GTSNPN and CDR2 SVGIG (reference sequence). Trimming stripped 2 bases from V and 12 bases from J, with 14 bases between. The CDR3 has 12 residues.

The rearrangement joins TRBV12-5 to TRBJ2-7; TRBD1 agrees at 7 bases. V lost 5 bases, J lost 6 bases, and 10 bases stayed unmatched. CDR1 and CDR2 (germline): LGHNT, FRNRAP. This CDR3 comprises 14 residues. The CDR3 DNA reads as TGTGCTAGTGGTCACCCAAGGGGGCGCGGCGAGCAGTACTTC. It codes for CASGHPRGRGEQYF.

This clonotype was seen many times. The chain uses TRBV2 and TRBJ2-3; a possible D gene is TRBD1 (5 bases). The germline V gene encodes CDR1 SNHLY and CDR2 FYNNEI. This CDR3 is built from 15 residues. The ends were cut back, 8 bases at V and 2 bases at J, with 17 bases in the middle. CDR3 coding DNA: TGTGCCAGCCAAGGGGTAGGGCTAATCACAGATACGCAGTATTTT. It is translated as CASQGVGLITDTQYF.